These 6 T cell receptor beta chains were all obtained from the same sample, sequenced in a study of regulatory T cells in long-lasting Graves disease. Time point described: persistent/refractory GD, antithyroid drugs over 5 years with positive TRAb. Extracted PBMC RNA gave rise to the TCR library. To make TCR beta libraries, researchers used iRepertoire HTBI primers and Arm-PCR of CDR3 regions. TCRdb itself ran the multiplex PCR reads through MiXCR, one entry per CDR3 protein. This table has about 470,000 distinct CDR3 sequences, about a fifth appearing once. The sequenced sample was peripheral blood mononuclear cells (PBMCs), obtained when the disease was refractory, from a patient treated with antithyroid drugs. Receptor source: a female donor with Graves disease.

V and J are TRBV28 and TRBJ2-7, with D perhaps TRBD2 (5 bases). The V gene lost 8 bases and the J gene lost 4 bases, with 18 bases spanning the gap. The CDR3 sequence is 14 residues long. Germline V gene sequence: CDR1 MDHEN, CDR2 SYDVKM. The CDR3 region has the DNA TGTGCCAGCGAGGGTATGGGGTCCGGGTACGAGCAGTACTTC. It yields the protein CASEGMGSGYEQYF.

Ten or more counts support this clonotype. V usage is TRBV24-1 and J usage is TRBJ2-5; a weak D match, TRBD2 (5 bases). The CDR3 runs to 15 residues. V lost 5 bases, J lost 1 base, and 13 bases lay in between. Germline loops: CDR1 KGHDR, CDR2 SFDVKD. CDR3: CATSAGERPQETQYF. Written as DNA, the CDR3 is TGTGCCACCAGTGCCGGGGAGCGGCCCCAAGAGACCCAGTACTTC.

In the case of this clonotype: Possible read error: a much larger clone is one base away. The chain is built from TRBV12-3 or TRBV12-4 and TRBJ1-4; tentative D call: TRBD1 (6 bases). Trimming shortened V by 8 bases and J by 8 bases, and 18 bases separated the two germline ends. The CDR3 is 14 amino acids. This chain's CDR3 is CASRTQGDSEKLFF. The CDR3 nucleotides read TGTGCCAGCCGCACACAGGGTGATAGCGAAAAACTGTTTTTT.

Ten or more counts support this clonotype. The chain carries TRBV5-5 and TRBJ2-5; 9 nucleotides agree with TRBD1. V was clipped by 4 bases and J by 5 bases; unmatched bases: 9. Germline assignment: CDR1 SGHKS and CDR2 YYEKEE (reference sequence). This CDR3 region has 15 residues. CDR3 residues: CASSGPQGAVETQYF. The CDR3 region has the DNA TGTGCCAGCAGCGGCCCACAGGGGGCAGTTGAGACCCAGTACTTC. The full variable domain, its missing parts supplied by reference TRBV5-5 and TRBJ2-5, is DAGVTQSPTHLIKTRGQQVTLRCSPISGHKSVSWYQQVLGQGPQFIFQYYEKEERGRGNFPDRFSARQFPNYSSELNVNALLLGDSALYLCASSGPQGAVETQYFGPGTRLLVL.

Of note for this clonotype: A much larger clone lies a single base off, so this may be a read error. Likely a read error: the CDR3 ends without its conserved phenylalanine or tryptophan. The chain links TRBV7-9 to TRBJ1-6; D uncertain. Germline V gene lookup returns CDR1 SEHNR and CDR2 FQNEAQ (reference sequence). The germline V and J ends were trimmed by 1 base and 12 bases, with 7 bases remaining between them. CDR3 length: 12 residues. For the CDR3, the DNA is TGTGCCAGCAGCTTAGTGGCGGGACCCCTCCACCTT. Its translation: CASSLVAGPLHL.

The V gene is TRBV4-2, the J gene TRBJ1-1; possible D gene TRBD1, 6 bases. The CDR3 has 16 residues. CDR1 and CDR2 from the germline V gene are LGHNA and YNFKEQ. V lost 0 bases to trimming and J lost 5 bases, with 16 bases between them. DNA for the CDR3: TGTGCCAGCAGCCAAGACGAGACAGGTGGCAGGACTGAAGCTTTCTTT. Translated: CASSQDETGGRTEAFF.